The 3 T cell receptor beta chains presented below share a single source sample, sequenced in a study of blood T cell repertoires in COVID-19. Assay: immunoSEQ multiplex PCR; the TCRdb copy retains only in-frame clones and omits some. The data hold 91,000 or so clones, with about 89% observed a single time. The sequenced sample consisted of peripheral blood. The source of these receptors is a woman aged 45-60 years in a cohort sampled during active COVID-19.

This clone came up a few times. The gene calls are TRBV27 and TRBJ2-7, with a tentative D call TRBD1 (6 bases). V was cut by 8 bases and J by 2 bases, with 13 bases left in between. The CDR3 covers 13 residues. From germline, CDR1 is MNHEY and CDR2 SMNVEV (reference sequence). The CDR3 coding sequence is TGTGCCAGCGGCCTGGGGGCTACCTACGAGCAGTACTTC. Translation gives CASGLGATYEQYF.

CDR3 bases: TGTGCCAGCAGCCAAGCCACAATCGCTGGAAACACCATATATTTT. It yields the protein CASSQATIAGNTIYF. The rearrangement links TRBV3-1 (or the pseudogene TRBV3-2) to TRBJ1-3; D not certain. Germline V lookup: CDR1 LGHDT, CDR2 YNNKEL (reference sequence). The CDR3 consists of 15 residues. V was shortened by 1 base and J by 2 bases, with 9 bases between the two germline ends.

Only a few counts were recorded for this clone. The V call is TRBV28, the J call TRBJ1-2; TRBD1 is a possible D gene (6 bases). Trimming took off 3 bases at V and 4 bases at J, with 6 bases between the two ends. There are 12 residues in the CDR3. The germline V gene encodes CDR1 MDHEN and CDR2 SYDVKM. CDR3 protein: CASSLDSYGYTF. CDR3 bases: TGTGCCAGCAGTTTGGACAGCTATGGCTACACCTTC.